This T cell receptor beta chain was obtained from a study of OX40 agonist ivuxolimab in advanced cancers. In the study overall: Patients were dosed with the agonistic anti-OX40 (CD134) antibody ivuxolimab. Partial responses were recorded for three patients, including one with hepatocellular carcinoma and two with cutaneous melanoma. Ivuxolimab was administered intravenously to patients at 0.01 to 10 mg/kg every 2 weeks. Study results and limitations: Compared with CD4+, CD8+ T cells on average had more expanded clones.

Using immunoSEQ multiplex PCR, the repertoire was profiled, and TCRdb retains in-frame clones only, with some absent. The sample lists 66,000 or so clones, about 90% occurring once. In regard to this clone: As yet, its antigen is unknown.

This CDR3 spans 13 amino acids. Deletions cut 1 base from V and 4 bases from J, with 9 bases between. CDR1 and CDR2 (germline): SGHRS, YFSETQ. This TCR came from an adult with an advanced solid tumor such as melanoma, head and neck, liver or kidney cancer. This chain joins TRBV5-1 and TRBJ2-7; D remains unclear. Sequenced material: CD4+ or CD8+ T cells sorted from blood, taken in a trial of the OX40 agonist ivuxolimab. CDR3 sequence (DNA): TGCGCCAGCAGCTTGTGGTCAGGATACGAGCAGTACTTC. Its translation: CASSLWSGYEQYF.